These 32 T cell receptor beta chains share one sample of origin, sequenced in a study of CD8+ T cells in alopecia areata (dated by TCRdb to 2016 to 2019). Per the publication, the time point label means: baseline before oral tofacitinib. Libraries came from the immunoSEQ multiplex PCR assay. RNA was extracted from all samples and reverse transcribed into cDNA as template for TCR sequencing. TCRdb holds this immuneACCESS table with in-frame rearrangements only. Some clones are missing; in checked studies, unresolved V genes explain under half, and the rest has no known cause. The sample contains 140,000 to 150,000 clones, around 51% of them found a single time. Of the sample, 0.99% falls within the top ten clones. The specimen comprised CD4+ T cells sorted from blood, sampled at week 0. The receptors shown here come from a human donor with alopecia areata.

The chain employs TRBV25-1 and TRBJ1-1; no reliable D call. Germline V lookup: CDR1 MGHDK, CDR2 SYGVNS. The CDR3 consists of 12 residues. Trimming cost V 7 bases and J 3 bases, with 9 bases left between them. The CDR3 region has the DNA TGTGCCAGCAACGACCGGTACACTGAAGCTTTCTTT. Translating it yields CASNDRYTEAFF.

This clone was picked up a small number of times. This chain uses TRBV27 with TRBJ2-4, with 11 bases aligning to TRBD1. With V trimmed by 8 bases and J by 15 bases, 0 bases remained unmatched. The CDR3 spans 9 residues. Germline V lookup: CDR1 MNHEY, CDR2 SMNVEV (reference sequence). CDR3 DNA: TGTGCCAGCGGGACAGGGGGGTACTTC. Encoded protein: CASGTGGYF.

The CDR3 loop is CASSLGAGPSYEQYF. Here the CDR3 DNA reads TGTGCCAGCAGCTTAGGAGCCGGCCCCTCCTACGAGCAGTACTTC. The chain has TRBV7-7 and TRBJ2-7, with D uncertain. Per germline, CDR1 SSHAT and CDR2 FNYEAQ (reference sequence). The CDR3 consists of 15 residues. V shed 1 base and J shed 0 bases, with 10 bases lying between them.

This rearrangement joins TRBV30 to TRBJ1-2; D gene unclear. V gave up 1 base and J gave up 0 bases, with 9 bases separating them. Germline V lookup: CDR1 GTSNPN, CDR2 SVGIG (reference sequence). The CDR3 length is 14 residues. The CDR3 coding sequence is TGTGCCTGGAGTGGTTCAGCCGCTAACTATGGCTACACCTTC. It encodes CAWSGSAANYGYTF.

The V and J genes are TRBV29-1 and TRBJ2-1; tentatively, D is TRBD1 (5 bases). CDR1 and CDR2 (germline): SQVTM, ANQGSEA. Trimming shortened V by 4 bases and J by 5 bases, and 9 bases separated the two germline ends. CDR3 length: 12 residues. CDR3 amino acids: CSVARANNEQFF. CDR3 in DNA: TGCAGCGTTGCCAGGGCCAACAATGAGCAGTTCTTC.

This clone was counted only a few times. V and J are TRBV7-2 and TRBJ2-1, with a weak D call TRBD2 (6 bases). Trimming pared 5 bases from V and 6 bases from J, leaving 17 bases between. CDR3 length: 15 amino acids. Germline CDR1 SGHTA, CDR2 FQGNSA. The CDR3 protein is CASSLSGDPANEQFF. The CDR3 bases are TGTGCCAGCAGCCTTTCGGGGGACCCGGCCAATGAGCAGTTCTTC.

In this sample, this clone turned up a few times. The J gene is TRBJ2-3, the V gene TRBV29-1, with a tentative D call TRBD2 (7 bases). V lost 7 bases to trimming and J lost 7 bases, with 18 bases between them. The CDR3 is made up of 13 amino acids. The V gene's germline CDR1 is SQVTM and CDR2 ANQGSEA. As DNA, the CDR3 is TGCAGCGCCGAGGGGGGGATTATGAATACGCAGTATTTT. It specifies CSAEGGIMNTQYF.

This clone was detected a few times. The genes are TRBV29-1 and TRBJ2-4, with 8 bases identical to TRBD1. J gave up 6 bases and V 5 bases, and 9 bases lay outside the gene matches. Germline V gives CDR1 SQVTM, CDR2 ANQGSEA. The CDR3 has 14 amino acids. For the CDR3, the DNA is TGCAGCGTTAGACAGGACAGGGAGAGAAACATTCAGTACTTC. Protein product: CSVRQDRERNIQYF.

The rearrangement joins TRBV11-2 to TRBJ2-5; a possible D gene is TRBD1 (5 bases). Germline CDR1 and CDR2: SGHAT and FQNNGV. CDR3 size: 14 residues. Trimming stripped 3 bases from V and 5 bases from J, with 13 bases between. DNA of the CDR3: TGTGCCAGCAGCTTTGGGTTCCACAGGGAGACCCAGTACTTC. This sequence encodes CASSFGFHRETQYF.

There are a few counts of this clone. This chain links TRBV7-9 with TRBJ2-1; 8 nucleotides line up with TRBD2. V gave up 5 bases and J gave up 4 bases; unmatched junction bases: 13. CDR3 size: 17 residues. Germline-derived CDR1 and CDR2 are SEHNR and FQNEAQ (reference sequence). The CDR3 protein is CASSPPLPLADYNEQFF. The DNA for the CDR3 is TGTGCCAGCAGCCCACCATTACCACTAGCGGATTACAATGAGCAGTTCTTC.

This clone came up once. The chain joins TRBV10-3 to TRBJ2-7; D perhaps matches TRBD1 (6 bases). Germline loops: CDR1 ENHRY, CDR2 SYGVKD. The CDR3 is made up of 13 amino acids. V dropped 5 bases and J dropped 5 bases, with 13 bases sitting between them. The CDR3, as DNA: TGTGCCATCAGTCGGGACACGAGGGACGAGCAGTACTTC. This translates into CAISRDTRDEQYF.

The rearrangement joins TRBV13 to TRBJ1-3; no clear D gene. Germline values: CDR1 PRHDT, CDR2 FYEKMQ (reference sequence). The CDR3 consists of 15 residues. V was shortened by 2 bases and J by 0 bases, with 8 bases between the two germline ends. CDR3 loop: CASSLMGSSGNTIYF. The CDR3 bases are TGTGCCAGCAGCTTAATGGGAAGCTCTGGAAACACCATATATTTT.

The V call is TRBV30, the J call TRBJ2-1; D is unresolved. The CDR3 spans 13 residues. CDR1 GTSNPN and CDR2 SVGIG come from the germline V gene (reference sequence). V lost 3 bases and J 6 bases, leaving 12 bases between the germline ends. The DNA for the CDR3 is TGTGCCTGGAGCCCCCTTTACGGCAATGAGCAGTTCTTC. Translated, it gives CAWSPLYGNEQFF.

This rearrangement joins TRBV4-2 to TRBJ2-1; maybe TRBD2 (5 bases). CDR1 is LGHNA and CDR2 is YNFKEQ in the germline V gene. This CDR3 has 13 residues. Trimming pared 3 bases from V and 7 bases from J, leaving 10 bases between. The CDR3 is CASSQLALNEQFF. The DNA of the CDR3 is TGTGCCAGCAGCCAGCTAGCACTGAATGAGCAGTTCTTC.

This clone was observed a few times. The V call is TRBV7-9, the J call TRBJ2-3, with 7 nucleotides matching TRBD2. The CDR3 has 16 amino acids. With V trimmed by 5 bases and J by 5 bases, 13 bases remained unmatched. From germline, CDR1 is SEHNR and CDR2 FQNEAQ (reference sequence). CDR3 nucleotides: TGTGCCAGCAGCCGTTCGAGGAGGGTAGCGGGAGATACGCAGTATTTT. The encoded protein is CASSRSRRVAGDTQYF.

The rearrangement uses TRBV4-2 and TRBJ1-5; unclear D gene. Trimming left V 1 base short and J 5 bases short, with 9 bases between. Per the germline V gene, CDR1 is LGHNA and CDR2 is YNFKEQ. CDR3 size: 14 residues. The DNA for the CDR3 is TGTGCCAGCAGCCAAGCTTGGAGGGATCAGCCCCAGCATTTT. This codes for CASSQAWRDQPQHF.

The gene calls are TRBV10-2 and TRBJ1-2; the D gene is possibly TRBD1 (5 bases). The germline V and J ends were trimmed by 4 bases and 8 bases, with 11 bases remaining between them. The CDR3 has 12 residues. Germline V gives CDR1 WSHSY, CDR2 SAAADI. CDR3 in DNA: TGCGCCAGCAGTGGACAGTTGACGGGCTACACCTTC. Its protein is CASSGQLTGYTF.

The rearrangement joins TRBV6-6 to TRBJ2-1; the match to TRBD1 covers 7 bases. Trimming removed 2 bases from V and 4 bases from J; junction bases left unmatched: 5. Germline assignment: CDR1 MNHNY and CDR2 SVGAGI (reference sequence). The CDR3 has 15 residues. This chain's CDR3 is CASSYTGQAYNEQFF. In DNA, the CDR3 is TGTGCCAGCAGTTACACCGGACAGGCGTACAATGAGCAGTTCTTC.

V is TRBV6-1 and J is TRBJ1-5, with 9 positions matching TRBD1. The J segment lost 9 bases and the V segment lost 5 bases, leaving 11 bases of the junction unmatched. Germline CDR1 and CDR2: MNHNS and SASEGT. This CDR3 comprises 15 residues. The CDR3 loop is CASSPGQGPDRPQHF. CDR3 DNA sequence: TGTGCCAGCAGTCCAGGACAGGGGCCCGATCGGCCCCAGCATTTT.

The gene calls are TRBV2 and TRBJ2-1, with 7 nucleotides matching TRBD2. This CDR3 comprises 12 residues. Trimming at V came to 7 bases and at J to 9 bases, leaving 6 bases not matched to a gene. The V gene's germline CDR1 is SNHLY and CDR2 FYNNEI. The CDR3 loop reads CASKQGGGEQFF. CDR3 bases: TGTGCCAGCAAGCAGGGCGGGGGTGAGCAGTTCTTC.

CDR3 sequence: CSVAFSGFGETQYF. The CDR3 DNA reads as TGCAGCGTTGCGTTCTCAGGGTTTGGGGAGACCCAGTACTTC. The chain links TRBV29-1 to TRBJ2-5; D possibly corresponds to TRBD1 (5 bases). V lost 4 bases and J 5 bases, leaving 17 bases between the germline ends. This CDR3 has 14 amino acids. Per germline, CDR1 SQVTM and CDR2 ANQGSEA. Full variable domain (remainder filled in from reference TRBV29-1 and TRBJ2-5): SAVISQKPSRDICQRGTSLTIQCQVDSQVTMMFWYRQQPGQSLTLIATANQGSEATYESGFVIDKFPISRPNLTFSTLTVSNMSPEDSSIYLCSVAFSGFGETQYFGPGTRLLVL.

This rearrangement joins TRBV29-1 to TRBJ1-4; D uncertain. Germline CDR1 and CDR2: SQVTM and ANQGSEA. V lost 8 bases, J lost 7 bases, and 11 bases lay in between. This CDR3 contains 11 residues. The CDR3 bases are TGCAGCAGCTTAGAGGGTGAAAAACTGTTTTTT. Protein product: CSSLEGEKLFF.

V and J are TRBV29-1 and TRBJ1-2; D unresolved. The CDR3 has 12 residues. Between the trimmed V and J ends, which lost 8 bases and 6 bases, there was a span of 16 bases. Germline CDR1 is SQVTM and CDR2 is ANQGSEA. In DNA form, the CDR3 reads TGCAGCTGCCTCGGCGTCTCTAATGGCTACACCTTC. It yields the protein CSCLGVSNGYTF.

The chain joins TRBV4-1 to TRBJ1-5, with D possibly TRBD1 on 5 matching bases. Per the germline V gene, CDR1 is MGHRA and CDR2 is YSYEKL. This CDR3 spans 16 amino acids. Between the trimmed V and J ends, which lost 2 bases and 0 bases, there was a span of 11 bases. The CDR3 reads CASSQTTGHSNQPQHF. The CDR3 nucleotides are TGCGCCAGCAGCCAAACTACAGGTCATAGCAATCAGCCCCAGCATTTT.

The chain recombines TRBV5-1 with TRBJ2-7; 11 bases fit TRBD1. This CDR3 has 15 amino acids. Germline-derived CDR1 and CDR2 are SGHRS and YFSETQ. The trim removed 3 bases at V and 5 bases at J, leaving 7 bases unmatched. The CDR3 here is CASSSTDRGLDEQYF. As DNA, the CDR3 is TGCGCCAGCAGCTCAACGGACAGGGGGCTGGACGAGCAGTACTTC. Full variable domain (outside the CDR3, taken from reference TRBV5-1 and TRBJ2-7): KAGVTQTPRYLIKTRGQQVTLSCSPISGHRSVSWYQQTPGQGLQFLFEYFSETQRNKGNFPGRFSGRQFSNSRSEMNVSTLELGDSALYLCASSSTDRGLDEQYFGPGTRLTVT.

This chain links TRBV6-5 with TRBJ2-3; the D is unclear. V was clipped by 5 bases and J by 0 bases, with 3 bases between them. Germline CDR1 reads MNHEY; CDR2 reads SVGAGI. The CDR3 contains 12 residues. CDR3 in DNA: TGTGCCAGCAGTCGTAGCACAGATACGCAGTATTTT. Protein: CASSRSTDTQYF.

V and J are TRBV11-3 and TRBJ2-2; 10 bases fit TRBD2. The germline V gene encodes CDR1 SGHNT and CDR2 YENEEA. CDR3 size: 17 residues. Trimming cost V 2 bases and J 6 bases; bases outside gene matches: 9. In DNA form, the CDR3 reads TGTGCCAGCAGCTTATCCCTTTCTAGCGGGAGCCCCGGGGAGCTGTTTTTT. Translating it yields CASSLSLSSGSPGELFF.

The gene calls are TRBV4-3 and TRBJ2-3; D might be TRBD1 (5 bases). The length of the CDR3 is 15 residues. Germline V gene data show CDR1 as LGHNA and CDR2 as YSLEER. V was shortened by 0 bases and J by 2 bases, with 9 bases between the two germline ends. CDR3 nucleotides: TGCGCCAGCAGCCAAGATCTTGGGGCCACAGATACGCAGTATTTT. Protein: CASSQDLGATDTQYF.

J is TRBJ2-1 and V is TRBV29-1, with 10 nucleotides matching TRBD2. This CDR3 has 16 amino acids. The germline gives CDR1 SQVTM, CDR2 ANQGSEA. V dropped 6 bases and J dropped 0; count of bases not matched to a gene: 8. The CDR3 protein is CSVFGLAASSYNEQFF. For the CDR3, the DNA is TGCAGCGTCTTCGGACTAGCGGCCAGCTCCTACAATGAGCAGTTCTTC.

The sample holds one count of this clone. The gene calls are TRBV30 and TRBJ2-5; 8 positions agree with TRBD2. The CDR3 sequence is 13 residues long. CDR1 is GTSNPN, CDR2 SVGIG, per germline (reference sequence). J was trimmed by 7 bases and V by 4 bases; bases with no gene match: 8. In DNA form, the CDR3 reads TGTGCCTGGATGAAGGCGGGAGGATGGACCCAGTACTTC. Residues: CAWMKAGGWTQYF.

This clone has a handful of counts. The CDR3 here is CAAARGATPDTQYF. The CDR3 region has the DNA TGTGCCGCAGCGCGGGGCGCCACGCCGGATACGCAGTATTTT. V is TRBV6-5 and J is TRBJ2-3; a possible D gene is TRBD2 (6 bases). CDR1 is MNHEY and CDR2 is SVGAGI in the germline V gene. The V gene lost 11 bases and the J gene lost 6 bases, with 21 bases spanning the gap. This CDR3 contains 14 residues.

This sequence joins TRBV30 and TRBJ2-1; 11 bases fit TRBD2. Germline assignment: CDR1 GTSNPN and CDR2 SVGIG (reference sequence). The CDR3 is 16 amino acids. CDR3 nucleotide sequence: TGTGCTCTGGGGCTAGCGGGAGGAAGATCCTACAATGAGCAGTTCTTC. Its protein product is CALGLAGGRSYNEQFF.